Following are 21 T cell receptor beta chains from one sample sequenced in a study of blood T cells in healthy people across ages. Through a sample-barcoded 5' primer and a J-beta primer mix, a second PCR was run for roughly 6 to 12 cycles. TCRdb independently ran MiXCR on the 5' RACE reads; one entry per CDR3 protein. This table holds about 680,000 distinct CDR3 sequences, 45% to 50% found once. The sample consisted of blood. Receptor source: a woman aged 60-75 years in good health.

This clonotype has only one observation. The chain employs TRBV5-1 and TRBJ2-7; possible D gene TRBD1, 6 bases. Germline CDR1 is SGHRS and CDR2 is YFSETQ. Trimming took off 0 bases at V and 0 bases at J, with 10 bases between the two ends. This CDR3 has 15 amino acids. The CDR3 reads CASSLGTADSYEQYF. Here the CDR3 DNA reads TGCGCCAGCAGCTTGGGGACAGCGGACTCCTACGAGCAGTACTTC. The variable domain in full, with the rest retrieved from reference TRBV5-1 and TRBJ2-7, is KAGVTQTPRYLIKTRGQQVTLSCSPISGHRSVSWYQQTPGQGLQFLFEYFSETQRNKGNFPGRFSGRQFSNSRSEMNVSTLELGDSALYLCASSLGTADSYEQYFGPGTRLTVT.

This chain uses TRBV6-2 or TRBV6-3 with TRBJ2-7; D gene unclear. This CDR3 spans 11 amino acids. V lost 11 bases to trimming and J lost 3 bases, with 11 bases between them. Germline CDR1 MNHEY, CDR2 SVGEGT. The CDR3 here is CAGRFFYEQYF. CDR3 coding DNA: TGTGCCGGCCGCTTCTTCTACGAGCAGTACTTC.

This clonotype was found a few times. The chain's CDR3 is CATSAGLADTQYF. The CDR3 DNA follows: TGTGCCACCAGTGCAGGGCTGGCAGATACGCAGTATTTT. The genes are TRBV24-1 and TRBJ2-3; possible D gene TRBD1, 5 bases. With 5 bases removed from V and 4 bases from J, the gap between germline ends came to 9 bases. This CDR3 region has 13 residues. Germline-derived CDR1 and CDR2 are KGHDR and SFDVKD.

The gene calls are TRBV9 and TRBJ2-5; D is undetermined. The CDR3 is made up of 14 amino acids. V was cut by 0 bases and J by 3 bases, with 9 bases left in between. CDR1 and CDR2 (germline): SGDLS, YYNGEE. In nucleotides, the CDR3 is TGTGCCAGCAGCGTAGGGCGGCAGGAAGAGACCCAGTACTTC. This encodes CASSVGRQEETQYF.

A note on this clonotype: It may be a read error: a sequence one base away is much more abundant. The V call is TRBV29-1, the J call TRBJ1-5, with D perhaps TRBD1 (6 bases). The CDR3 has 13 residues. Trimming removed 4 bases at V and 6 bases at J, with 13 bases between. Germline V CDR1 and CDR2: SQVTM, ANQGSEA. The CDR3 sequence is CSVAAGVCQPQHF. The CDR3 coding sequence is TGCAGCGTTGCGGCAGGGGTTTGTCAGCCCCAGCATTTT.

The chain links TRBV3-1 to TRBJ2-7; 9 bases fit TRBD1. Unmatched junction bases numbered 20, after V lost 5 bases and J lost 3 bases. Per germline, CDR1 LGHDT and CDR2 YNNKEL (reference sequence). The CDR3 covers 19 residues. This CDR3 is CASSSSSAVGTGLFYEQYF. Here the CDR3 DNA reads TGTGCCAGCAGCTCGTCCTCAGCAGTAGGGACAGGGTTATTCTACGAGCAGTACTTC.

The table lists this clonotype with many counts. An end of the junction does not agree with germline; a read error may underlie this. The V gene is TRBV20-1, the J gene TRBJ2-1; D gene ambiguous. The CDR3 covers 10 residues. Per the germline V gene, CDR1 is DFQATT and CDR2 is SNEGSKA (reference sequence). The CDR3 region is CSAGDNEQFF. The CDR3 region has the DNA TGCAGTGCTGGAGACAATGAGCAGTTCTTC.

CDR3 bases: TGTGCCAGCAGCCCCAGAGAGGTTAGCGGGAGCTCCTACAATGAGCAGTTCTTC. Translation: CASSPREVSGSSYNEQFF. The rearrangement links TRBV7-9 to TRBJ2-1, with 9 bases identical to TRBD2. The V segment lost 5 bases and the J segment 0 bases; nucleotides outside the gene matches: 11. Germline CDR1 SEHNR, CDR2 FQNEAQ (reference sequence). The CDR3 has 18 residues.

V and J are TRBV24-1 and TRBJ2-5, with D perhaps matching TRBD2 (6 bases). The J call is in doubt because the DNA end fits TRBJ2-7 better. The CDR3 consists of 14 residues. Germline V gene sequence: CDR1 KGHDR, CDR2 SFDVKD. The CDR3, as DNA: TGTGCCACCAGTGATCCGGGACTGGGGTACGAGCAGTACTTC. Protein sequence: CATSDPGLGYEQYF.

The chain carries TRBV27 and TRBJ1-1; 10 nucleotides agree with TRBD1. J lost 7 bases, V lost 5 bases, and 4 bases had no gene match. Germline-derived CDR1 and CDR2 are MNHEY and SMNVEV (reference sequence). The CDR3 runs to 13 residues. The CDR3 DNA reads TGTGCCAGCAGTAGGACAGGGGGAGGTGAAGCTTTCTTT. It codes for CASSRTGGGEAFF.

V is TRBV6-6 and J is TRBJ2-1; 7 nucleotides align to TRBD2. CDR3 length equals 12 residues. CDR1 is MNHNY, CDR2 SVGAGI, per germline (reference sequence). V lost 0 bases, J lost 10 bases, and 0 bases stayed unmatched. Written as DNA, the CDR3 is TGTGCCAGCAGTTACTCGGGACTAGAGCAGTTCTTC. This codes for CASSYSGLEQFF.

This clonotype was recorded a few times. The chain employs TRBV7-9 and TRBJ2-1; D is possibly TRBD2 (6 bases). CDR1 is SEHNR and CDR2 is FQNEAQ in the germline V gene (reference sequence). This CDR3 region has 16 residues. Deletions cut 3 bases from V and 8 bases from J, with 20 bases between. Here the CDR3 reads CASSFSGLSRGDEQFF. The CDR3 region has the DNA TGTGCCAGCAGCTTCTCTGGACTATCCCGAGGGGATGAGCAGTTCTTC.

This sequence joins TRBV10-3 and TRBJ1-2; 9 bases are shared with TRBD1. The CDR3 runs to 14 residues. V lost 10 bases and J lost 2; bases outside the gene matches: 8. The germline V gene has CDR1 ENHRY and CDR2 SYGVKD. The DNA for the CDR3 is TGTGCCACTTGTCCCGGGACAGGGAACTATGGCTACACCTTC. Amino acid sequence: CATCPGTGNYGYTF.

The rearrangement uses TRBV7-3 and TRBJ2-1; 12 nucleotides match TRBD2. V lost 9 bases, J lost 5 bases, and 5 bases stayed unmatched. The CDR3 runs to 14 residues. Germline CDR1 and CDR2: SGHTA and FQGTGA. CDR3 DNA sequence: TGTGCCAGTCAGCTAGCGGGAGGGAACAATGAGCAGTTCTTC. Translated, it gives CASQLAGGNNEQFF. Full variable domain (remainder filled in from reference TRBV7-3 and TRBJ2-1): GAGVSQTPSNKVTEKGKYVELRCDPISGHTALYWYRQSLGQGPEFLIYFQGTGAADDSGLPNDRFFAVRPEGSVSTLKIQRTERGDSAVYLCASQLAGGNNEQFFGPGTRLTVL.

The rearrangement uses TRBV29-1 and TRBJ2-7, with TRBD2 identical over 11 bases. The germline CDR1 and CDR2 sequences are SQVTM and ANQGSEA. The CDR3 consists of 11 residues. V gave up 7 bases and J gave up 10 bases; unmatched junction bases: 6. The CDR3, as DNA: TGCAGCGGCTTAGCGGGAGGGGCTCAGTACTTC. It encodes CSGLAGGAQYF.

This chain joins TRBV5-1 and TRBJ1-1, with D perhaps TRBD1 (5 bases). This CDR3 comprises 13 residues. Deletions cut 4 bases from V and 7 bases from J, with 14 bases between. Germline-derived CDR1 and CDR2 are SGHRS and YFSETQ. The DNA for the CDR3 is TGCGCCAGCAGCACAAACGGGGGAAATGAAGCTTTCTTT. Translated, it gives CASSTNGGNEAFF.

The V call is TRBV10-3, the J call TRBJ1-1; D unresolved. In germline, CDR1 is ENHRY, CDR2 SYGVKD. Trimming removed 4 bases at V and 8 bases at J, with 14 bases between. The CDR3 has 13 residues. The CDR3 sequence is CAISVAREEEAFF. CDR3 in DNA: TGTGCCATCAGTGTAGCACGGGAGGAGGAAGCTTTCTTT.

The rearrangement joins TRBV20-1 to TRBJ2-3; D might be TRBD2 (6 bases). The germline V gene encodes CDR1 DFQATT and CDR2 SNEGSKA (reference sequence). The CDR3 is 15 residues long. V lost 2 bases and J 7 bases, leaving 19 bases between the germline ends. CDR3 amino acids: CSARHPGAALNTQYF. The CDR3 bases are TGCAGTGCTAGACACCCGGGAGCGGCACTAAATACGCAGTATTTT.

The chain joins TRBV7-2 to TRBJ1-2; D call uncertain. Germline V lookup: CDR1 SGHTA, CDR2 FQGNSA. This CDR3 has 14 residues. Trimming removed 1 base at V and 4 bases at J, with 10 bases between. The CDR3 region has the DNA TGTGCCAGCAGCTTAGGCACCCGAGGCTATGGCTACACCTTC. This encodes CASSLGTRGYGYTF.

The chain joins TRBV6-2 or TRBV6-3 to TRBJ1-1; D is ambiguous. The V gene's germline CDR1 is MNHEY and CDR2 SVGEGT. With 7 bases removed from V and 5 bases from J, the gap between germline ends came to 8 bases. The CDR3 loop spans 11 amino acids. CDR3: CASTWDTEAFF. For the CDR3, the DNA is TGTGCCAGCACTTGGGATACTGAAGCTTTCTTT.

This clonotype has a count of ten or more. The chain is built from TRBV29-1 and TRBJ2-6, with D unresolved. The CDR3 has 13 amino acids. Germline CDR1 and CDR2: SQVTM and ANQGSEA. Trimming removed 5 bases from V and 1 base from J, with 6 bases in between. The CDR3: CSVLRSGANVLTF. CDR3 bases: TGCAGCGTTCTGAGGTCTGGGGCCAACGTCCTGACTTTC.